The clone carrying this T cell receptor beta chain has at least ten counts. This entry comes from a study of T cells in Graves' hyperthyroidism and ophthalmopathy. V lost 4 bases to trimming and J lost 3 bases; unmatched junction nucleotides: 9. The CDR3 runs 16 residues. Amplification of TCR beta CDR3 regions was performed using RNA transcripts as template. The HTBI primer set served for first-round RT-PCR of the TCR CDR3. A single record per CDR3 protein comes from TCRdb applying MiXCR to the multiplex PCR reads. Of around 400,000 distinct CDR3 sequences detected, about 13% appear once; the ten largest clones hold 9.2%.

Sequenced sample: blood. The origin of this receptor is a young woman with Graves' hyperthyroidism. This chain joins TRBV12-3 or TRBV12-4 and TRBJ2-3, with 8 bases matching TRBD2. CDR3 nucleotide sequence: TGTGCCAGCAGTTCAACGGGACTAGGTCGAACAGATACGCAGTATTTT. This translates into CASSSTGLGRTDTQYF.